A single sample is the source of the 17 T cell receptor beta chains below, sequenced in a study of control samples from healthy donors and cancer patients. Sequencing was performed with immunoSEQ multiplex PCR; in TCRdb, only in-frame clones are kept and a portion is missing. The sample contains around 150,000 clones, about 91% of which appear only once. Sequencing was done on a sample of blood. The origin of the receptors is a man aged 18 to 29 in good health.

The chain has TRBV9 and TRBJ1-1, with TRBD1 identical over 9 bases. V was clipped by 4 bases and J by 4 bases; unmatched bases: 2. This CDR3 is 13 amino acids long. The germline V gene has CDR1 SGDLS and CDR2 YYNGEE. This CDR3 is CASSMDRGTEAFF. The CDR3 bases are TGTGCCAGCAGCATGGACAGGGGCACTGAAGCTTTCTTT.

V gene TRBV4-3 combines with J gene TRBJ2-5, with 13 bases fitting TRBD2. The germline V gene has CDR1 LGHNA and CDR2 YSLEER. The CDR3 contains 15 residues. Trimming removed 4 bases from V and 5 bases from J; junction bases left unmatched: 4. CDR3 protein: CASSPGTSGEETQYF. The DNA for the CDR3 is TGCGCCAGCAGCCCAGGGACTAGCGGGGAGGAGACCCAGTACTTC.

The V and J genes are TRBV7-6 and TRBJ2-2; maybe TRBD2 (6 bases). V was shortened by 1 base and J by 2 bases, with 14 bases between the two germline ends. Germline loops: CDR1 SGHVS, CDR2 FNYEAQ. There are 17 residues in the CDR3. The CDR3 DNA sequence: TGTGCCAGCAGCTTAGTTGGCGGGGTGGAAAACACCGGGGAGCTGTTTTTT. The encoded protein is CASSLVGGVENTGELFF.

The table lists this clone with a few counts. The CDR3, as DNA: TGTGCCAGCAGCTTGGAACAGTTTAGCAATCAGCCCCAGCATTTT. Encoded protein: CASSLEQFSNQPQHF. This chain joins TRBV5-5 and TRBJ1-5; D is unclear. Germline CDR1 and CDR2: SGHKS and YYEKEE (reference sequence). V shed 0 bases and J shed 0 bases, with 7 bases lying between them. This CDR3 comprises 15 residues.

The CDR3 nucleotides are TGTGCCAGCTGTAGGGTGCCGGGCGGCTACGAGCAGTACTTC. It yields the protein CASCRVPGGYEQYF. The chain couples TRBV27 to TRBJ2-7; D ambiguous. CDR3 length: 14 residues. V lost 8 bases and J 3 bases, leaving 17 bases between the germline ends. Germline V gene data show CDR1 as MNHEY and CDR2 as SMNVEV (reference sequence).

The chain carries TRBV4-2 and TRBJ2-7, with D possibly TRBD1 on 6 matching bases. V was shortened by 0 bases and J by 3 bases, with 12 bases between the two germline ends. CDR3 length: 15 residues. From germline, CDR1 is LGHNA and CDR2 YNFKEQ. CDR3 loop: CASSQERGIVYEQYF. The CDR3 DNA reads TGTGCCAGCAGCCAAGAGAGGGGGATAGTCTACGAGCAGTACTTC.

This clone was detected only a few times. The rearrangement joins TRBV5-4 to TRBJ2-3, with 8 bases lining up with TRBD2. Germline assignment: CDR1 SGHNT and CDR2 YYREEE (reference sequence). This CDR3 contains 14 residues. V lost 4 bases, J lost 0 bases, and 1 base stayed unmatched. The CDR3 DNA sequence: TGTGCCAGCAGCAGCGGGGGAAGCACAGATACGCAGTATTTT. It translates to CASSSGGSTDTQYF. The complete variable domain, with remaining parts taken from reference TRBV5-4 and TRBJ2-3, reads ETGVTQSPTHLIKTRGQQVTLRCSSQSGHNTVSWYQQALGQGPQFIFQYYREEENGRGNFPPRFSGLQFPNYSSELNVNALELDDSALYLCASSSGGSTDTQYFGPGTRLTVL.

This clone was recorded only once. The CDR3: CASSPGQGFTEAFF. The CDR3 DNA reads TGTGCCAGCAGCCCCGGGCAGGGCTTCACTGAAGCTTTCTTT. The chain recombines TRBV7-2 with TRBJ1-1, with D perhaps TRBD1 (5 bases). Germline values: CDR1 SGHTA, CDR2 FQGNSA. The CDR3 is 14 residues long. Between the trimmed V and J ends, which lost 5 bases and 4 bases, there was a span of 14 bases.

This chain joins TRBV2 and TRBJ2-7; TRBD1 is a possible D gene (5 bases). Germline V gene lookup returns CDR1 SNHLY and CDR2 FYNNEI. The V and J ends lost 6 bases and 2 bases respectively, with 17 bases between them. The CDR3 runs 15 residues. The CDR3 region is CASRKDTLGTYEQYF. The CDR3 coding sequence is TGTGCCAGCAGAAAGGACACTCTGGGGACCTACGAGCAGTACTTC.

This chain links TRBV4-2 with TRBJ1-2; D ambiguous. The CDR3 extends over 12 amino acids. Deletions cut 4 bases from V and 0 bases from J, with 3 bases between. CDR1 is LGHNA and CDR2 is YNFKEQ in the germline V gene. CDR3 region: CASSPTNYGYTF. The CDR3 DNA reads as TGTGCCAGCAGCCCCACTAACTATGGCTACACCTTC.

The CDR3 nucleotides are TGTGCCAGCAGCTTTGGTCCCGGCTCTGGAAACACCATATATTTT. This gives the protein CASSFGPGSGNTIYF. V usage is TRBV7-3 and J usage is TRBJ1-3; D remains ambiguous. The CDR3 extends over 15 amino acids. Trimming pared 3 bases from V and 0 bases from J, leaving 9 bases between. Germline CDR1 reads SGHTA; CDR2 reads FQGTGA. Full variable domain (rest looked up from reference TRBV7-3 and TRBJ1-3): GAGVSQTPSNKVTEKGKYVELRCDPISGHTALYWYRQSLGQGPEFLIYFQGTGAADDSGLPNDRFFAVRPEGSVSTLKIQRTERGDSAVYLCASSFGPGSGNTIYFGEGSWLTVV.

The chain carries TRBV7-2 and TRBJ1-6; D is unclear. The V end was cut by 0 bases, the J end by 0 bases, with 6 bases between. The CDR3 extends over 16 amino acids. The germline V gene has CDR1 SGHTA and CDR2 FQGNSA. Written as DNA, the CDR3 is TGTGCCAGCAGCTTAGCCGTGAGCTCCTATAATTCACCCCTCCACTTT. Translated, it gives CASSLAVSSYNSPLHF.

The rearrangement joins TRBV6-5 to TRBJ2-4, with 7 bases that match TRBD1. This CDR3 comprises 15 residues. In germline, CDR1 is MNHEY, CDR2 SVGAGI. V was clipped by 4 bases and J by 4 bases; unmatched bases: 7. CDR3 sequence: CASSSPDRAKNIQYF. CDR3 DNA sequence: TGTGCCAGCAGTTCCCCAGACAGGGCAAAAAACATTCAGTACTTC.

The chain couples TRBV30 to TRBJ1-1; D gene ambiguous. The germline V gene encodes CDR1 GTSNPN and CDR2 SVGIG (reference sequence). V lost 2 bases and J lost 3, with 13 bases in between. This CDR3 region has 14 residues. CDR3 sequence reads: CAWSQLTDYTEAFF. CDR3 sequence (DNA): TGTGCCTGGAGTCAGTTGACCGACTACACTGAAGCTTTCTTT.

The CDR3 DNA follows: TGTGCCAGCAGCTACCTCACCGGGGAGCTGTTTTTT. Translated, it gives CASSYLTGELFF. The chain uses TRBV7-3 and TRBJ2-2; D is unclear. Trimming removed 4 bases from V and 4 bases from J, with 4 bases in between. The germline gives CDR1 SGHTA, CDR2 FQGTGA. The CDR3 contains 12 residues.

This clone was observed a single time. The chain employs TRBV3-1 (or the pseudogene TRBV3-2) and TRBJ1-3; D is unresolved. Germline CDR1 reads LGHDT; CDR2 reads YNNKEL (reference sequence). Between the trimmed V and J ends, which lost 3 bases and 0 bases, there was a span of 9 bases. The CDR3 totals 15 residues. In nucleotides, the CDR3 is TGTGCCAGCAGCCATAGAGTGAACTCTGGAAACACCATATATTTT. Translated, it gives CASSHRVNSGNTIYF.

The chain recombines TRBV5-1 with TRBJ2-3; TRBD1 is a possible D gene (5 bases). CDR3 size: 14 residues. Trimming cost V 4 bases and J 0 bases, with 9 bases left between them. The germline gives CDR1 SGHRS, CDR2 YFSETQ. The CDR3 DNA is TGCGCCAGCAGCCGACAGTCTAGCACAGATACGCAGTATTTT. Residues: CASSRQSSTDTQYF. Looking up the rest from reference TRBV5-1 and TRBJ2-3 gives the full variable domain: KAGVTQTPRYLIKTRGQQVTLSCSPISGHRSVSWYQQTPGQGLQFLFEYFSETQRNKGNFPGRFSGRQFSNSRSEMNVSTLELGDSALYLCASSRQSSTDTQYFGPGTRLTVL.